Each of the 26 T cell receptor beta chains below was sequenced from the same sample in a study of blood T cells in healthy people across ages. A second about 7 to 12 cycle PCR used barcoded and J-beta primers. One entry per CDR3 protein, called by TCRdb with MiXCR from the 5' RACE reads. The profile shows fewer than 1,200,000 distinct CDR3 sequences, approximately 25% of them singletons. These same records also appear under a second study, on T cells of mothers and their children.

Sequencing was done on a sample of blood. The receptors were gathered from a girl under 10 years old in good health.

The chain joins TRBV28 to TRBJ2-5; 14 nucleotides match TRBD2. Germline V CDR1 and CDR2: MDHEN, SYDVKM. The CDR3 length is 17 residues. Losses at the gene ends were 5 bases for V and 2 bases for J; bases not matched to a gene: 7. The CDR3 region is CASSPRRLAGGQETQYF. In DNA, the CDR3 is TGTGCCAGCAGTCCACGCCGACTAGCGGGAGGGCAAGAGACCCAGTACTTC.

This clonotype appeared a few times. The chain is built from TRBV20-1 and TRBJ2-5; TRBD2 matches 9 bases. From germline, CDR1 is DFQATT and CDR2 SNEGSKA (reference sequence). The junction had 7 bases not matched to a gene; V was cut back by 2 bases and J by 3 bases. CDR3 length: 15 residues. The CDR3, as DNA: TGCAGTGCTAGAAACTCGCGGGGGGGCGAAGAGACCCAGTACTTC. Protein: CSARNSRGGEETQYF.

The gene calls are TRBV12-3 or TRBV12-4 and TRBJ2-6, with a weak D call TRBD2 (5 bases). V was shortened by 3 bases and J by 4 bases, with 13 bases between the two germline ends. The CDR3 length is 16 residues. CDR3: CASSFPYPGGANVLTF. The CDR3 DNA sequence: TGTGCCAGCAGTTTCCCCTATCCGGGAGGGGCCAACGTCCTGACTTTC.

This clonotype was seen only a few times. The chain combines TRBV5-6 with TRBJ2-4; D is unresolved. This CDR3 is built from 13 residues. V shed 0 bases and J shed 7 bases, with 8 bases lying between them. The germline V gene has CDR1 SGHDT and CDR2 YYEEEE. CDR3 DNA sequence: TGTGCCAGCAGCTTGGTAGGGTGGAACATTCAGTACTTC. Translating it yields CASSLVGWNIQYF.

This clonotype has only a few counts. The chain uses TRBV28 and TRBJ2-1, with no clear D. V was clipped by 4 bases and J by 0 bases, with 16 bases between them. The germline gives CDR1 MDHEN, CDR2 SYDVKM. The CDR3 has 17 amino acids. In nucleotides, the CDR3 is TGTGCCAGCAGTTCAGACCCAGGTCCTAGCTCCTACAATGAGCAGTTCTTC. This sequence encodes CASSSDPGPSSYNEQFF.

This clonotype appeared a few times. This chain joins TRBV7-8 and TRBJ2-5; D ambiguous. Per the germline V gene, CDR1 is SGHVS and CDR2 is FQNEAQ. The CDR3 spans 14 residues. The V and J ends lost 1 base and 0 bases respectively, with 6 bases between them. CDR3 in DNA: TGTGCCAGCAGCTTAGTAACAGACCAAGAGACCCAGTACTTC. It specifies CASSLVTDQETQYF.

This clonotype was seen only a few times. The chain links TRBV9 to TRBJ2-3; 10 bases line up with TRBD2. This CDR3 is 16 amino acids long. Trimming cost V 1 base and J 2 bases; bases outside gene matches: 4. Germline V CDR1 and CDR2: SGDLS, YYNGEE. CDR3 nucleotide sequence: TGTGCCAGCAGCGTACTAGCGGGGGCCACCACAGATACGCAGTATTTT. Translating it yields CASSVLAGATTDTQYF.

This clonotype has more than one count but fewer than ten. The gene calls are TRBV9 and TRBJ2-5, with TRBD1 as a possible D gene (6 bases). TRBJ2-7 matches the DNA end more closely, so the J call is doubtful. From germline, CDR1 is SGDLS and CDR2 YYNGEE. The CDR3 extends over 16 amino acids. DNA of the CDR3: TGTGCCAGCAGCGTAGGAGGGGACACCTTCTCCTACGAGCAGTACTTC. The encoded protein is CASSVGGDTFSYEQYF.

This rearrangement joins TRBV18 to TRBJ2-3; 10 nucleotides match TRBD1. Germline V gene lookup returns CDR1 KGHSH and CDR2 LQKENI. V lost 4 bases, J lost 4 bases, and 11 bases stayed unmatched. This CDR3 region has 17 residues. The CDR3 DNA follows: TGTGCCAGCTCACGCGACCCCGGGACAGGGGACCCAGATACGCAGTATTTT. Encoded protein: CASSRDPGTGDPDTQYF.

V and J are TRBV29-1 and TRBJ2-5; a weak D match, TRBD2 (5 bases). There are 12 residues in the CDR3. Germline assignment: CDR1 SQVTM and CDR2 ANQGSEA. V was trimmed by 6 bases and J by 4 bases, leaving 12 bases between them. CDR3 nucleotides: TGCAGCGTGGACTCTGTGGGAGAGACCCAGTACTTC. Translation gives CSVDSVGETQYF.

This clonotype was picked up a small number of times. V and J are TRBV20-1 and TRBJ2-5, with TRBD2 matching 9 bases. The CDR3 is 12 residues long. Germline assignment: CDR1 DFQATT and CDR2 SNEGSKA (reference sequence). The V and J ends lost 6 bases and 5 bases, in that order; junction bases with no gene match: 4. The CDR3 DNA is TGCAGTGCGAGACTAGCGGATGAGACCCAGTACTTC. Its translation: CSARLADETQYF.

This chain links TRBV7-9 with TRBJ1-1, with 8 bases that match TRBD1. This CDR3 is built from 13 residues. The junction had 9 bases not matched to a gene; V was cut back by 5 bases and J by 10 bases. CDR1 SEHNR and CDR2 FQNEAQ come from the germline V gene (reference sequence). The CDR3 sequence: CASSPRTGIRAFF. In DNA, the CDR3 is TGTGCCAGCAGCCCCCGGACAGGGATAAGAGCTTTCTTT.

This clonotype was recorded a few times. The V gene is TRBV6-5, the J gene TRBJ2-3; TRBD2 agrees at 12 bases. The junction had 10 bases not matched to a gene; V was cut back by 2 bases and J by 4 bases. Germline V gene lookup returns CDR1 MNHEY and CDR2 SVGAGI. The CDR3 totals 18 residues. The CDR3 coding sequence is TGTGCCAGCAGTTACGGGCTAGCGGGAGGGCCCGGCGCAGATACGCAGTATTTT. It yields the protein CASSYGLAGGPGADTQYF.

This chain joins TRBV4-1 and TRBJ2-5; D unclear. The J call may be faulty, since TRBJ2-7 better matches the DNA end. The CDR3 runs 15 residues. Germline values: CDR1 MGHRA, CDR2 YSYEKL. CDR3 nucleotides: TGCGCCAGCAGCCAAACCCACTTGAGCTCCTACGAGCAGTACTTC. Its translation: CASSQTHLSSYEQYF.

Concerning this clonotype itself: A much bigger clone sits one base away, suggesting this may be a read error. This chain uses TRBV7-3 with TRBJ2-3, with TRBD2 matching over 8 bases. CDR3 length equals 15 residues. Germline V gene sequence: CDR1 SGHTA, CDR2 FQGTGA. The DNA of the CDR3 is TGTGCCAGCGGCTTTACTAGCGGTGCCACAGATACGCAGTATTTT. Translation gives CASGFTSGATDTQYF. Using reference TRBV7-3 and TRBJ2-3 for the parts outside the CDR3, the full variable domain is GAGVSQTPSNKVTEKGKYVELRCDPISGHTALYWYRQSLGQGPEFLIYFQGTGAADDSGLPNDRFFAVRPEGSVSTLKIQRTERGDSAVYLCASGFTSGATDTQYFGPGTRLTVL.

V usage is TRBV4-3 and J usage is TRBJ2-7; 8 nucleotides agree with TRBD2. The J call may be incorrect, as the DNA end agrees better with TRBJ2-1. This CDR3 is 18 amino acids long. CDR1 and CDR2 from the germline V gene are LGHNA and YSLEER. This CDR3 reads CASSQGLTGGPEGNEQFF. In nucleotides, the CDR3 is TGCGCCAGCAGCCAGGGCCTGACGGGGGGGCCGGAGGGCAATGAGCAGTTCTTC.

The chain recombines TRBV7-9 with TRBJ1-4, with D maybe TRBD1 (6 bases). V lost 5 bases and J lost 6, with 25 bases in between. Germline loops: CDR1 SEHNR, CDR2 FQNEAQ (reference sequence). The CDR3 covers 18 residues. DNA for the CDR3: TGTGCCAGCAGCACAAATGGGGACACCTACTACGGGGATGAAAAACTGTTTTTT. Its protein is CASSTNGDTYYGDEKLFF. Together with reference TRBV7-9 and TRBJ1-4, the CDR3 gives the full variable domain: DTGVSQNPRHKITKRGQNVTFRCDPISEHNRLYWYRQTLGQGPEFLTYFQNEAQLEKSRLLSDRFSAERPKGSFSTLEIQRTEQGDSAMYLCASSTNGDTYYGDEKLFFGSGTQLSVL.

This clonotype appeared a few times. The V call is TRBV5-1, the J call TRBJ2-5; D is unresolved. The V end was cut by 0 bases, the J end by 2 bases, with 11 bases between. Germline V gene lookup returns CDR1 SGHRS and CDR2 YFSETQ. There are 15 residues in the CDR3. The CDR3 region is CASSLAGLDQETQYF. The CDR3 DNA reads as TGCGCCAGCAGCTTGGCCGGCCTAGATCAAGAGACCCAGTACTTC.

This clonotype was seen just once. This sequence joins TRBV29-1 and TRBJ2-1; 9 nucleotides match TRBD1. The tail of the sequence fits TRBJ2-7 better, so the J call may be wrong. Germline V lookup: CDR1 SQVTM, CDR2 ANQGSEA. The CDR3 has 12 amino acids. CDR3 sequence reads: CSVQGAQNEQYF. The CDR3 bases are TGCAGCGTACAGGGGGCGCAAAACGAGCAGTACTTC.

V gene TRBV7-8 combines with J gene TRBJ2-1; D gene ambiguous. Germline CDR1 is SGHVS and CDR2 is FQNEAQ. The CDR3 is 13 residues long. V gave up 3 bases and J gave up 8 bases, with 11 bases separating them. The CDR3 DNA reads TGTGCCAGCAGCTTTGAGGTGGGCGATGAGCAGTTCTTC. Protein: CASSFEVGDEQFF.

The chain couples TRBV20-1 to TRBJ2-5, with 14 bases matching TRBD2. The length of the CDR3 is 16 residues. Germline V CDR1 and CDR2: DFQATT, SNEGSKA (reference sequence). The V and J ends lost 5 bases and 11 bases, in that order; junction bases with no gene match: 16. CDR3 sequence: CSAGLAGGLIAGEQYF. The CDR3 nucleotides read TGCAGTGCTGGACTAGCGGGAGGACTCATTGCAGGGGAGCAGTACTTC.

J is TRBJ2-7 and V is TRBV12-3 or TRBV12-4; D gene uncertain. CDR3 length: 13 residues. The V and J ends lost 5 bases and 4 bases respectively, with 12 bases between them. In DNA, the CDR3 is TGTGCCAGCAGTCCCCGGGTCCAATACGAGCAGTACTTC. It codes for CASSPRVQYEQYF.

CDR3 DNA: TGTGCCAGCAGTTACTCGAGCCCGGGGGCCAGCGAGCAGTACTTC. Its protein product is CASSYSSPGASEQYF. The chain combines TRBV6-6 with TRBJ2-7; tentatively, D is TRBD1 or TRBD2 (6 bases each). The CDR3 runs 15 residues. Trimming took off 0 bases at V and 6 bases at J, with 15 bases between the two ends. In germline, CDR1 is MNHNY, CDR2 SVGAGI (reference sequence).

The rearrangement uses TRBV16 and TRBJ1-2; D is unclear. CDR1 is KGHSY, CDR2 FQNENV, per germline. The CDR3 sequence is 15 residues long. Trimming took off 4 bases at V and 2 bases at J, with 14 bases between the two ends. CDR3 DNA: TGTGCCAGCAGCCCGTGGGTTGTGTCCAACTATGGCTACACCTTC. As protein: CASSPWVVSNYGYTF. The full variable domain, its missing parts supplied by reference TRBV16 and TRBJ1-2, is GEEVAQTPKHLVRGEGQKAKLYCAPIKGHSYVFWYQQVLKNEFKFLISFQNENVFDETGMPKERFSAKCLPNSPCSLEIQATKLEDSAVYFCASSPWVVSNYGYTFGSGTRLTVV.

The sample holds a few counts of this clonotype. The V call is TRBV29-1, the J call TRBJ1-2; 7 bases are shared with TRBD1. The CDR3 is made up of 13 amino acids. After removal of 4 bases from V and 0 bases from J, the junction contained 2 bases not matched to a gene. Germline assignment: CDR1 SQVTM and CDR2 ANQGSEA. For the CDR3, the DNA is TGCAGCGTTGGGGGGACAGCTAACTATGGCTACACCTTC. Translated: CSVGGTANYGYTF.

This clonotype showed up just a few times. The J gene is TRBJ2-5, the V gene TRBV3-1; 8 nucleotides match TRBD2. CDR3 size: 15 residues. Germline V gene sequence: CDR1 LGHDT, CDR2 YNNKEL (reference sequence). V was pared by 10 bases and J by 1 base, with 11 bases of the junction left unmatched. The CDR3 loop reads CATLTRAGVQETQYF. The CDR3 DNA reads TGTGCCACGTTAACTAGAGCGGGGGTCCAAGAGACCCAGTACTTC.